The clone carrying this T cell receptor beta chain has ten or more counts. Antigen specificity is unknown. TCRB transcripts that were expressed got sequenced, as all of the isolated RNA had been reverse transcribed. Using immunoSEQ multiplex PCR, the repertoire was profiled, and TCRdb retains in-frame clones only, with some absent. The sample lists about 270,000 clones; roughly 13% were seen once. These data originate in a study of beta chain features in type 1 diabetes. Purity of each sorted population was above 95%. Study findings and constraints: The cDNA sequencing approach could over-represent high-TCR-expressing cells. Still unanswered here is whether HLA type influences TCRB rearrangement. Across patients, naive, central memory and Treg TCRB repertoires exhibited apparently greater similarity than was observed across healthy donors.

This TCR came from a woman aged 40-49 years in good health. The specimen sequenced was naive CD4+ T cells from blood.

The CDR3 coding sequence is TGTGCCAGCAGCGACGGACTAGTCATGGGGTTCTTC. Its protein is CASSDGLVMGFF. The chain uses TRBV7-9 and TRBJ2-1; 7 positions agree with TRBD2. The J segment lost 15 bases and the V segment lost 5 bases, leaving 10 bases of the junction unmatched. Germline CDR1 SEHNR, CDR2 FQNEAQ (reference sequence). The CDR3 has 12 residues.